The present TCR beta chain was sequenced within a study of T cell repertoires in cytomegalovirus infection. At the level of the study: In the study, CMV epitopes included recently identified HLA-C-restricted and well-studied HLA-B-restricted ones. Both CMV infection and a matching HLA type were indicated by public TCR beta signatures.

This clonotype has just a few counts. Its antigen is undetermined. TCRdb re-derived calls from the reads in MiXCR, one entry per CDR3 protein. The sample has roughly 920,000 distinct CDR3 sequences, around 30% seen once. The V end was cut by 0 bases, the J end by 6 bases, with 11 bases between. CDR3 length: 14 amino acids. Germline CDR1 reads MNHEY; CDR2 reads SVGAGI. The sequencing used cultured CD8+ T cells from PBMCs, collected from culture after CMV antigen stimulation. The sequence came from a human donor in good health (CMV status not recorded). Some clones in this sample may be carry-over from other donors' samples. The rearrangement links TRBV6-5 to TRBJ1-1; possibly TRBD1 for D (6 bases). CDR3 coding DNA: TGTGCCAGCAGTTACTCAGGGGACATCTCTGAAGCTTTCTTT. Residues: CASSYSGDISEAFF.